The 28 T cell receptor beta chains below all came from one sample that was sequenced in a study of cytomegalovirus exposure and HLA in healthy donors. Sequenced by immunoSEQ multiplex PCR; TCRdb stores in-frame clones only, minus some. The table lists 250,000 or so clones, roughly 90% of them singletons. The sequencing input was PBMCs. These receptors all stem from a woman under 30 in good health and CMV-seronegative.

The chain uses TRBV6-6 and TRBJ2-7; 9 nucleotides align to TRBD1. The J segment lost 0 bases and the V segment lost 6 bases, leaving 6 bases of the junction unmatched. The CDR3 runs to 15 residues. Germline V gene data show CDR1 as MNHNY and CDR2 as SVGAGI (reference sequence). The CDR3 spells CASSPGTGISYEQYF. For the CDR3, the DNA is TGTGCCAGCAGCCCCGGGACAGGGATCTCCTACGAGCAGTACTTC.

This chain uses TRBV4-3 with TRBJ2-1; TRBD2 aligns across 13 bases. The V segment lost 3 bases and the J segment 7 bases; nucleotides outside the gene matches: 9. The germline CDR1 and CDR2 sequences are LGHNA and YSLEER. The CDR3 contains 17 residues. CDR3 DNA sequence: TGCGCCAGCAGCCAGGGGACTAGCGGGGAGGGTGGAAATGAGCAGTTCTTC. Protein sequence: CASSQGTSGEGGNEQFF.

This chain uses TRBV4-1 with TRBJ1-4; D remains ambiguous. Germline CDR1 reads MGHRA; CDR2 reads YSYEKL. V lost 1 base to trimming and J lost 4 bases, with 10 bases between them. This CDR3 has 15 amino acids. CDR3: CASSQGSGLNEKLFF. In DNA, the CDR3 is TGCGCCAGCAGCCAAGGTTCAGGACTTAATGAAAAACTGTTTTTT.

J is TRBJ2-1 and V is TRBV7-9; 10 bases line up with TRBD1. V was pared by 0 bases and J by 7 bases, with 6 bases of the junction left unmatched. The CDR3 extends over 16 amino acids. Germline V gene lookup returns CDR1 SEHNR and CDR2 FQNEAQ (reference sequence). This chain's CDR3 is CASSLAQGQGRNEQFF. The CDR3 nucleotides read TGTGCCAGCAGCTTAGCGCAGGGACAGGGGAGGAATGAGCAGTTCTTC.

V and J are TRBV2 and TRBJ1-6, with a tentative D call TRBD1 (5 bases). V was pared by 4 bases and J by 4 bases, with 11 bases between. Germline V gives CDR1 SNHLY, CDR2 FYNNEI. The length of the CDR3 is 15 residues. The CDR3 sequence: CASSVDSIYNSPLHF. The CDR3 DNA reads TGTGCCAGCAGTGTTGACAGTATTTATAATTCACCCCTCCACTTT.

This chain joins TRBV2 and TRBJ2-1; possible D gene TRBD2, 5 bases. CDR1 and CDR2 (germline): SNHLY, FYNNEI. The CDR3 contains 14 residues. V lost 7 bases, J lost 0 bases, and 10 bases lay in between. The CDR3 coding sequence is TGTGCCAGCATTTGGGAGCTCTCCTACAATGAGCAGTTCTTC. Its translation is CASIWELSYNEQFF.

J is TRBJ2-1 and V is TRBV6-6, with 7 bases matching TRBD2. With V trimmed by 5 bases and J by 6 bases, 10 bases remained unmatched. The CDR3 is 15 amino acids. Germline V gene lookup returns CDR1 MNHNY and CDR2 SVGAGI (reference sequence). The DNA for the CDR3 is TGTGCCAGCAGTCCTCTGAGCGGGAAGTCCAATGAGCAGTTCTTC. Translation: CASSPLSGKSNEQFF.

The chain's CDR3 is CASSLGTSGGARVYEQYF. The CDR3 DNA reads TGTGCCAGCAGTTTGGGGACTAGCGGGGGGGCCAGGGTCTACGAGCAGTACTTC. This sequence joins TRBV27 and TRBJ2-7; 16 positions agree with TRBD2. The V gene's germline CDR1 is MNHEY and CDR2 SMNVEV (reference sequence). The CDR3 length is 18 residues. The junction had 8 bases not matched to a gene; V was cut back by 3 bases and J by 3 bases.

The gene calls are TRBV7-7 and TRBJ1-2; 9 positions agree with TRBD1. Germline values: CDR1 SSHAT, CDR2 FNYEAQ (reference sequence). This CDR3 region has 15 residues. Germline trimming cut 6 bases from V and 1 base from J; bases unmatched to any gene: 6. CDR3 sequence reads: CASSSRDRDNYGYTF. Written as DNA, the CDR3 is TGTGCCAGCAGTTCCCGGGACAGGGATAACTATGGCTACACCTTC.

This clone came up a few times. Compared with germline, one end of the junction differs, possibly owing to a read error. CDR3 nucleotide sequence: TGTGCCAGCAGATACAGGGACTTC. This gives the protein CASRYRDF. J is TRBJ2-7 and V is TRBV5-8; maybe TRBD1 (6 bases). Germline V lookup: CDR1 SGHTS, CDR2 YDEGEE. The CDR3 has 8 amino acids. Full variable domain (rest looked up from reference TRBV5-8 and TRBJ2-7): EAGVTQSPTHLIKTRGQQATLRCSPISGHTSVYWYQQALGLGLQFLLWYDEGEERNRGNFPPRFSGRQFPNYSSELNVNALELEDSALYLCASRYRDFGPGTRLTVT.

V usage is TRBV7-8 and J usage is TRBJ2-5; D gene unclear. Trimming shortened V by 6 bases and J by 3 bases, and 8 bases separated the two germline ends. CDR1 and CDR2 (germline): SGHVS, FQNEAQ. This CDR3 is built from 12 residues. CDR3 DNA: TGTGCCAGCAGGAGGAAGGAAGAGACCCAGTACTTC. Translation gives CASRRKEETQYF. Variable domain in full (rest from reference TRBV7-8 and TRBJ2-5): GAGVSQSPRYKVAKRGQDVALRCDPISGHVSLFWYQQALGQGPEFLTYFQNEAQLDKSGLPSDRFFAERPEGSVSTLKIQRTQQEDSAVYLCASRRKEETQYFGPGTRLLVL.

The V and J genes are TRBV19 and TRBJ1-1; D not certain. The ends were cut back, 3 bases at V and 4 bases at J, with 6 bases in the middle. Germline CDR1 reads LNHDA; CDR2 reads SQIVND (reference sequence). The length of the CDR3 is 12 residues. The CDR3 coding sequence is TGTGCCAGTAGTATTTCGTTCACTGAAGCTTTCTTT. Its translation is CASSISFTEAFF.

This clone appeared once. This chain joins TRBV2 and TRBJ2-3, with 7 bases identical to TRBD1. The CDR3 contains 16 residues. V lost 3 bases, J lost 3 bases, and 9 bases stayed unmatched. CDR1 SNHLY and CDR2 FYNNEI come from the germline V gene. Written as DNA, the CDR3 is TGTGCCAGCAGTGACTTTGGGACAGCCCAGACAGATACGCAGTATTTT. It translates to CASSDFGTAQTDTQYF.

The chain has TRBV6-5 and TRBJ2-1; 9 positions match TRBD1. The ends lost 7 bases at V and 4 bases at J; junction bases unmatched: 5. CDR3 length: 14 amino acids. Germline V gene lookup returns CDR1 MNHEY and CDR2 SVGAGI. The CDR3 DNA reads TGTGCCAGCACAGGGACAGGGCTTTACAATGAGCAGTTCTTC. Amino acid sequence: CASTGTGLYNEQFF.

The table lists this clone with a count of one. The chain couples TRBV2 to TRBJ1-1; TRBD1 is a possible D gene (5 bases). The V end lost 5 bases, the J end lost 5 bases, and 15 bases lay between the germline ends. The CDR3 sequence is 14 residues long. The germline CDR1 and CDR2 sequences are SNHLY and FYNNEI. The CDR3 DNA reads TGTGCCAGCAGTATCGGCAGGGTGGGGACTGAAGCTTTCTTT. Translation gives CASSIGRVGTEAFF.

V gene TRBV7-2 combines with J gene TRBJ1-2; no definite D call. The CDR3 loop spans 14 amino acids. The V and J ends lost 0 bases and 4 bases respectively, with 9 bases between them. The germline gives CDR1 SGHTA, CDR2 FQGNSA. CDR3 nucleotides: TGTGCCAGCAGCTTAGCCGGAGTCCCCTATGGCTACACCTTC. Encoded protein: CASSLAGVPYGYTF. Together with reference TRBV7-2 and TRBJ1-2, the CDR3 gives the full variable domain: GAGVSQSPSNKVTEKGKDVELRCDPISGHTALYWYRQSLGQGLEFLIYFQGNSAPDKSGLPSDRFSAERTGGSVSTLTIQRTQQEDSAVYLCASSLAGVPYGYTFGSGTRLTVV.

The chain couples TRBV4-1 to TRBJ1-3; 9 nucleotides agree with TRBD1. CDR1 is MGHRA and CDR2 is YSYEKL in the germline V gene. Trimming removed 2 bases from V and 8 bases from J; junction bases left unmatched: 10. The CDR3 totals 16 residues. The CDR3 DNA sequence: TGCGCCAGCAGCCAAATTACAGGGGGCAGAGGGGACACCATATATTTT. Translating gives CASSQITGGRGDTIYF.

The chain combines TRBV28 with TRBJ1-2, with D possibly being TRBD1 (6 bases). CDR1 and CDR2 from the germline V gene are MDHEN and SYDVKM. This CDR3 contains 12 residues. Trimming removed 7 bases from V and 4 bases from J, with 10 bases in between. The CDR3 sequence is CASKQGAYGYTF. The CDR3 DNA follows: TGTGCCAGCAAACAGGGAGCCTATGGCTACACCTTC.

V is TRBV1 and J is TRBJ1-1; whether TRBD1, the table's D call, matches the DNA was not checked. TRBV1 is a recognized pseudogene. This CDR3 contains 17 residues. The CDR3 DNA is TGCACCAGCAGCCTTCTTACAATGGGACAGATATTTTTTGAAGCTTTCTTT. Protein: CTSSLLTMGQIFFEAFF.

The chain has TRBV28 and TRBJ1-4, with 9 nucleotides matching TRBD1. The CDR3 runs 15 residues. V was pared by 5 bases and J by 8 bases, with 9 bases of the junction left unmatched. The V gene's germline CDR1 is MDHEN and CDR2 SYDVKM. The CDR3 protein is CASSGPTGGEEKLFF. The CDR3 DNA sequence: TGTGCCAGCAGTGGACCGACAGGGGGAGAAGAAAAACTGTTTTTT.

The chain recombines TRBV25-1 with TRBJ1-4; 7 bases fit TRBD1. Per germline, CDR1 MGHDK and CDR2 SYGVNS. This CDR3 region has 17 residues. Unmatched junction bases numbered 13, after V lost 3 bases and J lost 6 bases. The CDR3 sequence is CASSERTGEGFYEKLFF. The CDR3 DNA sequence: TGTGCCAGCAGTGAGAGGACAGGTGAGGGGTTTTATGAAAAACTGTTTTTT.

Written as DNA, the CDR3 is TGTGCCAGCAGAAGACAGGTTTCGGGCAATGAGCAGTTCTTC. Translation: CASRRQVSGNEQFF. This chain connects TRBV2 to TRBJ2-1; D possibly corresponds to TRBD1 (6 bases). This CDR3 has 14 residues. V lost 6 bases and J lost 6, with 15 bases in between. From germline, CDR1 is SNHLY and CDR2 FYNNEI.

The rearrangement links TRBV27 to TRBJ2-1, with TRBD2 matching over 11 bases. This CDR3 contains 18 residues. Unmatched junction bases numbered 16, after V lost 4 bases and J lost 8 bases. Germline lookup yields CDR1 MNHEY and CDR2 SMNVEV (reference sequence). CDR3 DNA: TGTGCCAGCAGTTACTCCCCCACGACTAGCGGGGACGGTCATGAGCAGTTCTTC. Translated, it gives CASSYSPTTSGDGHEQFF.

This clone was detected once. The chain couples TRBV4-3 to TRBJ2-3; possible D gene TRBD2, 6 bases. The ends were cut back, 5 bases at V and 1 base at J, with 7 bases in the middle. Per germline, CDR1 LGHNA and CDR2 YSLEER. This CDR3 comprises 13 residues. This CDR3 is CASSASGTDTQYF. CDR3 sequence (DNA): TGCGCCAGCAGCGCTAGCGGCACAGATACGCAGTATTTT.

The rearrangement joins TRBV6-5 to TRBJ1-5; no firm D call. Germline CDR1 MNHEY, CDR2 SVGAGI. The CDR3 covers 15 residues. V lost 6 bases and J lost 0, with 12 bases in between. The CDR3 sequence: CASRRGLSSNQPQHF. CDR3 nucleotides: TGTGCCAGCAGAAGAGGGTTAAGTAGCAATCAGCCCCAGCATTTT.

J is TRBJ2-3 and V is TRBV7-2; 8 bases map to TRBD1. Germline V gives CDR1 SGHTA, CDR2 FQGNSA. V gave up 5 bases and J gave up 3 bases; unmatched junction bases: 7. This CDR3 has 15 amino acids. CDR3 in amino acids: CASSTTGVRTDTQYF. In DNA form, the CDR3 reads TGTGCCAGCAGCACGACAGGGGTCCGTACAGATACGCAGTATTTT.

The gene calls are TRBV6-5 and TRBJ2-7; D is possibly TRBD1 (6 bases). Germline V lookup: CDR1 MNHEY, CDR2 SVGAGI. This CDR3 comprises 16 residues. V was clipped by 1 base and J by 0 bases, with 13 bases between them. CDR3 sequence reads: CASSYFAGQISYEQYF. Written as DNA, the CDR3 is TGTGCCAGCAGTTACTTTGCAGGACAGATCTCCTACGAGCAGTACTTC.

This chain joins TRBV5-1 and TRBJ2-6; D is unresolved. The CDR3 is made up of 17 amino acids. Trimming took off 7 bases at V and 0 bases at J, with 17 bases between the two ends. The germline V gene has CDR1 SGHRS and CDR2 YFSETQ. CDR3 region: CASCPPIALSGANVLTF. The CDR3 bases are TGCGCCAGCTGCCCCCCAATAGCCCTCTCTGGGGCCAACGTCCTGACTTTC.